The 2 T cell receptor beta chains in this list originate from one sample, sequenced in a study of OX40 agonist ivuxolimab in advanced cancers. Only in-frame clones appear in the TCRdb table, and some are missing; sequencing was by immunoSEQ multiplex PCR. The data contain over 40,000 clones, 65% to 85% of them seen just once; the ten biggest clones take up about 3.1%. Specimen: CD4+ or CD8+ T cells sorted from blood, collected in a trial of the OX40 agonist ivuxolimab. Receptors originate from an adult with an advanced solid tumor such as melanoma, head and neck, liver or kidney cancer.

This clone was seen just once. The chain joins TRBV5-1 to TRBJ1-1; D might be TRBD1 (6 bases). CDR3 size: 15 residues. Germline-derived CDR1 and CDR2 are SGHRS and YFSETQ. V shed 1 base and J shed 0 bases, with 10 bases lying between them. CDR3 loop: CASSLTGLLNTEAFF. The CDR3 DNA is TGCGCCAGCAGCTTGACAGGGCTCCTGAACACTGAAGCTTTCTTT.

The J gene is TRBJ1-2, the V gene TRBV18, with D possibly TRBD1 on 6 matching bases. CDR1 KGHSH and CDR2 LQKENI come from the germline V gene. This CDR3 is built from 15 residues. The V and J ends lost 1 base and 6 bases respectively, with 15 bases between them. The chain's CDR3 is CASSPQNRVTDGYTF. DNA for the CDR3: TGTGCCAGCTCACCACAGAACAGGGTGACGGATGGCTACACCTTC.